This TCR beta chain was sequenced for a study of cytomegalovirus exposure and HLA in healthy donors. The table lists this clone with a count of one. Its cognate antigen is unknown. With 60 Vbeta and 13 Jbeta primers, the PCR was carried out. TCRdb keeps only in-frame clones here, not all; method: immunoSEQ multiplex PCR. Counted here are approximately 88,000 clones, around three quarters occurring once; the ten biggest clones make up about 1.4%. The V end lost 0 bases, the J end lost 4 bases, and 11 bases lay between the germline ends. There are 15 residues in the CDR3. Germline assignment: CDR1 SGHDT and CDR2 YYEEEE. Study-wide findings and caveats: Later, an analysis showed that TCR beta chains associated with HLA were more clonally expanded than others that were equally common. Reportedly, fewer N-insertions than the approximately 700-donor mean appeared in an Asian-associated ancestry cluster in a later analysis. In a later analysis, across HLA loci, associated TCR counts were highest for DRB1, lowest for HLA-C.

The source material was PBMCs. The chain has TRBV5-6 and TRBJ1-5; D is perhaps TRBD1 (6 bases). This receptor was obtained from a male donor in good health and CMV-seronegative. In nucleotides, the CDR3 is TGTGCCAGCAGCTTGGGACAGGTTTCAAATCAGCCCCAGCATTTT. It specifies CASSLGQVSNQPQHF.